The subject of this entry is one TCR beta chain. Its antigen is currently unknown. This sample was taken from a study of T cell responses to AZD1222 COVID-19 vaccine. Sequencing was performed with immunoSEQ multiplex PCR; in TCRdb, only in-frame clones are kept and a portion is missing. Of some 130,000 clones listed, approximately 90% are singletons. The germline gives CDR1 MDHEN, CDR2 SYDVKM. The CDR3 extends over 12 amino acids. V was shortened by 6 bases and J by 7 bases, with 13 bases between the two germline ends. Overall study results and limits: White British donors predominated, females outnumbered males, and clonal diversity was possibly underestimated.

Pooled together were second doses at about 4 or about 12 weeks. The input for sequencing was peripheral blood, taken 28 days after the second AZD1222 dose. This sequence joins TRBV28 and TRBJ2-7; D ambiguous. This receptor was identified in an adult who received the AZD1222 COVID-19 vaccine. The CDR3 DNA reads TGTGCCAGCAGCCGTAGGCTACGAGAGCAGTACTTC. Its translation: CASSRRLREQYF.